The clone carrying this TCR beta chain has ten or more counts. The antigen remains undetermined. This CDR3 has 14 amino acids. V was trimmed by 5 bases and J by 3 bases, leaving 12 bases between them. TCRdb itself ran the RT-PCR reads through MiXCR, one entry per CDR3 protein. This repertoire shows more than 450,000 distinct CDR3 sequences, approximately 12% found once; its top ten account for 10% to 13%. This entry comes from a study of response to subunit inactivated influenza vaccine. Study-wide results and limits: The authors proposed limited new T cell recruitment per seasonal influenza vaccination.

The sequence came from a man aged 45-65 years who received an inactivated influenza vaccine. The rearrangement joins TRBV12-3 or TRBV12-4 to TRBJ2-3; D is possibly TRBD1 (5 bases). The sequencing here drew on PBMCs from blood, taken on the day of vaccination. CDR3: CASSGRVGTDTQYF. The CDR3 region has the DNA TGTGCCAGCAGTGGCAGGGTTGGGACAGATACGCAGTATTTT.